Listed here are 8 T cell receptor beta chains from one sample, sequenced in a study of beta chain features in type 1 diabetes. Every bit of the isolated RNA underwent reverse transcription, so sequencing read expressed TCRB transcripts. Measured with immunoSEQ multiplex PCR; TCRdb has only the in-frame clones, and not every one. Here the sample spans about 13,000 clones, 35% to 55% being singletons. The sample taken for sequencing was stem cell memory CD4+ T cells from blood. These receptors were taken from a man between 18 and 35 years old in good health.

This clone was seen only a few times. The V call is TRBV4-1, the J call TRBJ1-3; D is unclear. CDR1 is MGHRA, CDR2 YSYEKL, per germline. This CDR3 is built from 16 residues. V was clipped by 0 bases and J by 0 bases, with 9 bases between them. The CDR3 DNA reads TGCGCCAGCAGCCAAGAGGCACCCAACTCTGGAAACACCATATATTTT. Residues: CASSQEAPNSGNTIYF.

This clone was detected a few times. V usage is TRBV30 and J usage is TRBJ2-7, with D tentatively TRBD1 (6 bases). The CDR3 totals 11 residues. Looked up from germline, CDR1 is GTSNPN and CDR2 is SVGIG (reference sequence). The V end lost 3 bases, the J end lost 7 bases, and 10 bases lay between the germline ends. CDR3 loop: CAWRSDREQYF. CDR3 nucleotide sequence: TGTGCCTGGAGATCCGACAGGGAGCAGTACTTC. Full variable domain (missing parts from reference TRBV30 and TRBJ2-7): SQTIHQWPATLVQPVGSPLSLECTVEGTSNPNLYWYRQAAGRGLQLLFYSVGIGQISSEVPQNLSASRPQDRQFILSSKKLLLSDSGFYLCAWRSDREQYFGPGTRLTVT.

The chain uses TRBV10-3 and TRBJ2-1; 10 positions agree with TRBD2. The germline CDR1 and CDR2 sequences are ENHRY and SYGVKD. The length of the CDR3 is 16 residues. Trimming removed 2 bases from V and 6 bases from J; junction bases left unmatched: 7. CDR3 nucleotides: TGTGCCATCAGTGAGAATCGAGCGGGGGGGGCCAATGAGCAGTTCTTC. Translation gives CAISENRAGGANEQFF.

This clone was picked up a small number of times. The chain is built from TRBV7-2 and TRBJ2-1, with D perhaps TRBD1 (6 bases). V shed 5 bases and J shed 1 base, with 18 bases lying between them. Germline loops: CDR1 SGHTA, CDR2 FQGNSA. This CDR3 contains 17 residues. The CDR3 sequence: CASSPESNRVSYNEQFF. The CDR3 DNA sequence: TGTGCCAGCAGCCCGGAAAGCAACAGGGTTTCCTACAATGAGCAGTTCTTC. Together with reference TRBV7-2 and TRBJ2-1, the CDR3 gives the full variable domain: GAGVSQSPSNKVTEKGKDVELRCDPISGHTALYWYRQSLGQGLEFLIYFQGNSAPDKSGLPSDRFSAERTGGSVSTLTIQRTQQEDSAVYLCASSPESNRVSYNEQFFGPGTRLTVL.

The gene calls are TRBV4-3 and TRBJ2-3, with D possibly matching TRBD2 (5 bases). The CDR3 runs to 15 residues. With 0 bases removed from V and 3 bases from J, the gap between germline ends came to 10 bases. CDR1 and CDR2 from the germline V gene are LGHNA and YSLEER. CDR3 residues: CASSQDRWRTDTQYF. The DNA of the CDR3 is TGCGCCAGCAGCCAAGATAGGTGGAGGACAGATACGCAGTATTTT.

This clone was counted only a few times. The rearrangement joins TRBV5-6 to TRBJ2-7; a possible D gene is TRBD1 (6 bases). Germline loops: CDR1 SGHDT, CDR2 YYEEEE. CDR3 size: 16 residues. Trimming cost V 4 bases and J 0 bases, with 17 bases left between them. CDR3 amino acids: CASSPGPQGASYEQYF. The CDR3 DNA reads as TGTGCCAGCAGCCCCGGGCCACAGGGAGCCTCCTACGAGCAGTACTTC.

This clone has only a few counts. The CDR3 DNA reads TGTGCCAGCAGCTCCGCAGGGTATCAAGAGACCCAGTACTTC. This encodes CASSSAGYQETQYF. The V and J genes are TRBV6-5 and TRBJ2-5; tentatively, D is TRBD1 (5 bases). The V gene lost 6 bases and the J gene lost 2 bases, with 13 bases spanning the gap. Germline V lookup: CDR1 MNHEY, CDR2 SVGAGI. The CDR3 loop spans 14 amino acids.

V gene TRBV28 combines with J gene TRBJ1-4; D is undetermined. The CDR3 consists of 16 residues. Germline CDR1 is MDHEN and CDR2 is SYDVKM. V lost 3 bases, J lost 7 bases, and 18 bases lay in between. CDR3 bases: TGTGCCAGCAGTTTGGTCTCCGGGCCGGAGGCTGAAAAACTGTTTTTT. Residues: CASSLVSGPEAEKLFF.